This T cell receptor beta chain derives from a study of T cell clonotyping in hematopoietic cell transplantation. Looking at the study overall: Cytoreduction preceded collection of pretransplant recipient samples.

The CDR3 runs 13 residues. The germline V gene encodes CDR1 GTSNPN and CDR2 SVGIG (reference sequence). V lost 3 bases and J 3 bases, leaving 12 bases between the germline ends. TCRdb's table, derived via immunoSEQ multiplex PCR, lists solely in-frame clones and lacks some. The sample holds roughly 29,000 clones; roughly 70% are singletons and the top ten take roughly 6%. Notes on this clone: Antigen specificity is unknown.

Regarding the study as a whole: CD4 and CD8 repertoire contributions could not be separated without sorting. Recipient TCR diversity dropped after transplant; expanded clonotypes rose from day 30 to 180.

This sample's time point: recipient sample about 28 days before transplant, after cytoreduction. Samples: about 28 days before transplant, then days 30, 100 and 180 after. The chain has TRBV30 and TRBJ2-7; D is uncertain. The receptor was derived from a man aged 45-60 years with myelodysplastic syndrome. Some clones in this sample may be carry-over from other donors' samples. Specimen: peripheral blood mononuclear cells, collected before stem cell transplant. CDR3 in DNA: TGTGCCTGGAGCGCTTTCGTAGACTACGAGCAGTACTTC. This codes for CAWSAFVDYEQYF.